This entry lists 27 T cell receptor beta chains sequenced from one sample in a study of T-cell memory formation after mild COVID-19. TCRdb re-called the 5' RACE reads through MiXCR, storing one row per CDR3 protein. The sample has approximately 560,000 distinct CDR3 sequences, approximately 15% seen once. The material sequenced was PBMCs or a T cell subset sorted from them (not recorded which). The receptors stem from an adult woman who had mild COVID-19 (a few samples of this study predate the infection). Cell type and time point are not known.

The chain joins TRBV20-1 to TRBJ2-2; D gene unclear. The germline V gene encodes CDR1 DFQATT and CDR2 SNEGSKA (reference sequence). The ends were cut back, 5 bases at V and 6 bases at J, with 16 bases in the middle. The CDR3 is 14 residues long. CDR3 residues: CSAFPVYRAGELFF. The CDR3 coding sequence is TGCAGTGCTTTCCCCGTTTATAGGGCCGGGGAGCTGTTTTTT.

CDR3 residues: CASSLRAGPQETQYF. In DNA form, the CDR3 reads TGTGCCAGCAGCTTAAGGGCAGGGCCCCAAGAGACCCAGTACTTC. V and J are TRBV7-2 and TRBJ2-5; a weak D match, TRBD1 (5 bases). The V end was cut by 2 bases, the J end by 1 base, with 11 bases between. The CDR3 extends over 15 amino acids. The germline gives CDR1 SGHTA, CDR2 FQGNSA.

This chain links TRBV3-1 with TRBJ2-4, with D maybe TRBD1 (6 bases). The V gene lost 4 bases and the J gene lost 4 bases, with 26 bases spanning the gap. This CDR3 has 19 amino acids. CDR1 LGHDT and CDR2 YNNKEL come from the germline V gene (reference sequence). CDR3 loop: CASSRTPPGTQTGKNIQYF. CDR3 DNA sequence: TGTGCCAGCAGCCGTACCCCACCCGGGACACAAACGGGAAAAAACATTCAGTACTTC.

This clonotype turned up a few times. This chain uses TRBV6-1 with TRBJ2-7; D may match TRBD1 or TRBD2 (5 bases each). This CDR3 contains 13 residues. The germline V gene encodes CDR1 MNHNS and CDR2 SASEGT. The V end was cut by 5 bases, the J end by 6 bases, with 14 bases between. The chain's CDR3 is CASSRDAEGEQYF. CDR3 nucleotides: TGTGCCAGCAGTAGGGACGCTGAGGGCGAGCAGTACTTC.

The CDR3 reads CSVGRSGVKETQYF. DNA for the CDR3: TGCAGCGTTGGTAGGTCAGGAGTAAAAGAGACCCAGTACTTC. V usage is TRBV29-1 and J usage is TRBJ2-5, with D unresolved. The germline V gene encodes CDR1 SQVTM and CDR2 ANQGSEA. V shed 4 bases and J shed 3 bases, with 15 bases lying between them. This CDR3 has 14 residues. Full variable domain (missing parts from reference TRBV29-1 and TRBJ2-5): SAVISQKPSRDICQRGTSLTIQCQVDSQVTMMFWYRQQPGQSLTLIATANQGSEATYESGFVIDKFPISRPNLTFSTLTVSNMSPEDSSIYLCSVGRSGVKETQYFGPGTRLLVL.

The chain is built from TRBV7-2 and TRBJ1-2; D remains unclear. Germline CDR1 reads SGHTA; CDR2 reads FQGNSA. This CDR3 spans 13 amino acids. V lost 3 bases, J lost 7 bases, and 12 bases lay in between. The DNA of the CDR3 is TGTGCCAGCAGCTTGCAAGGGTGGCGTGGCTACACCTTC. Its translation: CASSLQGWRGYTF.

This clonotype was picked up a small number of times. V is TRBV10-3 and J is TRBJ1-5; TRBD1 matches 7 bases. CDR1 is ENHRY and CDR2 is SYGVKD in the germline V gene. This CDR3 comprises 15 residues. Trimming removed 11 bases from V and 0 bases from J; junction bases left unmatched: 10. The CDR3 DNA reads TGTGCCTCTAGACAGGGCGTTACTAGCAATCAGCCCCAGCATTTT. Translating it yields CASRQGVTSNQPQHF.

The chain employs TRBV5-1 and TRBJ2-1; 11 positions agree with TRBD2. The CDR3 spans 17 residues. With 1 base clipped from V and 6 bases from J, the junction kept 9 bases outside the gene matches. CDR1 is SGHRS, CDR2 YFSETQ, per germline. CDR3 nucleotide sequence: TGCGCCAGCAGCTTGACTAGCGGGAGTGTTCGACTCAATGAGCAGTTCTTC. Amino acids: CASSLTSGSVRLNEQFF.

The chain has TRBV2 and TRBJ2-7, with TRBD1 identical over 11 bases. The V gene's germline CDR1 is SNHLY and CDR2 FYNNEI. The CDR3 has 15 amino acids. V lost 5 bases, J lost 3 bases, and 6 bases stayed unmatched. CDR3 in amino acids: CASSLLGTGGYEQYF. DNA for the CDR3: TGTGCCAGCAGTCTACTCGGGACAGGGGGCTACGAGCAGTACTTC.

This chain joins TRBV29-1 and TRBJ2-1; D is possibly TRBD1 or TRBD2 (5 bases each). Germline-derived CDR1 and CDR2 are SQVTM and ANQGSEA. V gave up 7 bases and J gave up 5 bases, with 9 bases separating them. This CDR3 spans 11 amino acids. The CDR3 reads CSAWDHNEQFF. Written as DNA, the CDR3 is TGCAGCGCCTGGGACCACAATGAGCAGTTCTTC.

The sample holds a few counts of this clonotype. This chain joins TRBV6-1 and TRBJ2-1; TRBD1 agrees at 7 bases. The germline V gene has CDR1 MNHNS and CDR2 SASEGT. The V segment lost 7 bases and the J segment 3 bases; nucleotides outside the gene matches: 12. The CDR3 contains 16 residues. DNA of the CDR3: TGTGCCAGCACCACCCTCAGGACAGGCAGCTACAATGAGCAGTTCTTC. It encodes CASTTLRTGSYNEQFF.

This clonotype has a handful of counts. This chain uses TRBV5-1 with TRBJ2-3; D is possibly TRBD1 or TRBD2 (5 bases each). The V end lost 0 bases, the J end lost 4 bases, and 24 bases lay between the germline ends. The CDR3 has 19 amino acids. The V gene's germline CDR1 is SGHRS and CDR2 YFSETQ. The CDR3 spells CASSLVAEGRLLFADTQYF. CDR3 nucleotide sequence: TGCGCCAGCAGCTTGGTGGCTGAGGGACGGCTGTTGTTCGCAGATACGCAGTATTTT.

This clonotype was found once. The genes are TRBV7-6 and TRBJ2-1; 10 positions match TRBD2. The V gene's germline CDR1 is SGHVS and CDR2 FNYEAQ. J was trimmed by 5 bases and V by 5 bases; bases with no gene match: 6. The CDR3 sequence is 15 residues long. The CDR3 here is CASSPLAGSNNEQFF. CDR3 DNA sequence: TGTGCCAGCAGCCCACTAGCGGGGAGTAACAATGAGCAGTTCTTC.

V usage is TRBV7-6 and J usage is TRBJ2-1, with 10 bases aligning to TRBD2. There are 15 residues in the CDR3. The V gene end was trimmed by 0 bases and the J gene end by 10 bases; junction bases not matched to a gene: 6. CDR1 is SGHVS and CDR2 is FNYEAQ in the germline V gene. CDR3 coding DNA: TGTGCCAGCAGCTTAGCAGCGGGAGGGCCTCGAGAGCAGTTCTTC. This sequence encodes CASSLAAGGPREQFF.

This clonotype was seen more than once but under ten times. The gene calls are TRBV7-2 and TRBJ2-3; D is possibly TRBD1 or TRBD2 (6 bases each). Germline loops: CDR1 SGHTA, CDR2 FQGNSA. The CDR3 is made up of 16 amino acids. The V gene lost 5 bases and the J gene lost 5 bases, with 20 bases spanning the gap. The CDR3 bases are TGTGCCAGCAGCCCCCAAAGGGGGGCATACAGAGATACGCAGTATTTT. Protein sequence: CASSPQRGAYRDTQYF.

This clonotype was seen ten or more times. The genes are TRBV12-3 or TRBV12-4 and TRBJ1-2, with D perhaps TRBD1 (6 bases). This CDR3 has 15 amino acids. V lost 6 bases and J lost 2, with 16 bases in between. This CDR3 reads CASSPSGTLNYGYTF. The CDR3 nucleotides are TGTGCCAGCAGCCCTTCCGGGACATTGAACTATGGCTACACCTTC.

In this sample, this clonotype turned up a few times. J is TRBJ2-3 and V is TRBV3-1; no clear D gene. Germline V CDR1 and CDR2: LGHDT, YNNKEL (reference sequence). The CDR3 runs 13 residues. The ends were cut back, 4 bases at V and 2 bases at J, with 7 bases in the middle. The DNA for the CDR3 is TGTGCCAGCAGCCGGATCAACACAGATACGCAGTATTTT. Residues: CASSRINTDTQYF.

The V gene is TRBV12-3 or TRBV12-4, the J gene TRBJ2-1; 8 nucleotides align to TRBD1. The CDR3 consists of 15 residues. V shed 3 bases and J 9 bases; nucleotides not matched to a gene: 10. For the CDR3, the DNA is TGTGCCAGCAGTTTCCAGGGGGCAATCCCTGGTGAGCAGTTCTTC. This gives the protein CASSFQGAIPGEQFF.

This clonotype was observed a few times. V usage is TRBV3-1 and J usage is TRBJ2-5; 8 positions agree with TRBD1. The CDR3 spans 12 residues. Trimming took 5 bases from V and 9 from J; bases not matched to a gene: 5. The germline V gene encodes CDR1 LGHDT and CDR2 YNNKEL (reference sequence). This CDR3 reads CASSSGGASQYF. CDR3 bases: TGTGCCAGCAGCTCAGGGGGCGCGTCCCAGTACTTC.

The CDR3 coding sequence is TGTGCCAGCAGCTTAGTGGTCTCGGCGCAATGGCCCTACAATGAGCAGTTCTTC. It specifies CASSLVVSAQWPYNEQFF. The chain recombines TRBV7-2 with TRBJ2-1; D is undetermined. Trimming removed 1 base at V and 2 bases at J, with 18 bases between. Germline-derived CDR1 and CDR2 are SGHTA and FQGNSA. The CDR3 length is 18 residues.

Only a few counts were recorded for this clonotype. V is TRBV27 and J is TRBJ2-1; TRBD2 agrees at 11 bases. Per the germline V gene, CDR1 is MNHEY and CDR2 is SMNVEV (reference sequence). Germline trimming cut 5 bases from V and 9 bases from J; bases unmatched to any gene: 12. The CDR3 sequence is 16 residues long. CDR3 nucleotide sequence: TGTGCCAGCAGTCCTAAGGGGCTAGCGGGAGGCGGTGAGCAGTTCTTC. This encodes CASSPKGLAGGGEQFF.

This clonotype was counted a few times. The chain recombines TRBV4-1 with TRBJ2-1; D may be TRBD1 (6 bases). The CDR3 is 14 amino acids. Trimming left V 4 bases short and J 10 bases short, with 17 bases between. Germline assignment: CDR1 MGHRA and CDR2 YSYEKL. CDR3 coding DNA: TGCGCCAGCAGCCCACCCGGAGCCGGGACAGAGCAGTTCTTC. Its protein product is CASSPPGAGTEQFF.

The table lists this clonotype with many counts. The V gene is TRBV12-3 or TRBV12-4, the J gene TRBJ2-1; possibly TRBD2 for D (6 bases). Trimming stripped 8 bases from V and 2 bases from J, with 10 bases between. This CDR3 spans 13 amino acids. The CDR3 protein is CASCGTPYNEQFF. The CDR3 nucleotides read TGTGCCAGCTGCGGGACCCCCTACAATGAGCAGTTCTTC.

This clonotype was observed a few times. The CDR3, as DNA: TGTGCCAGCAGTTTCAAGGGGACCTACGAGCAGTACTTC. The encoded protein is CASSFKGTYEQYF. The V and J genes are TRBV27 and TRBJ2-7; tentatively, D is TRBD1 (5 bases). From germline, CDR1 is MNHEY and CDR2 SMNVEV (reference sequence). The length of the CDR3 is 13 residues. Trimming removed 3 bases from V and 2 bases from J, with 8 bases in between.

V gene TRBV2 combines with J gene TRBJ1-5, with 8 positions matching TRBD1. V dropped 7 bases and J dropped 3; count of bases not matched to a gene: 11. CDR3 length: 16 amino acids. CDR1 and CDR2 from the germline V gene are SNHLY and FYNNEI. The CDR3 sequence: CASTSSDRADNQPQHF. CDR3 bases: TGTGCCAGCACCTCATCGGACAGGGCGGACAATCAGCCCCAGCATTTT.

CDR3 loop: CASPKPRRGGLGTGELFF. The CDR3 DNA reads TGTGCCAGCCCCAAACCAAGGAGGGGGGGCCTGGGCACCGGGGAGCTGTTTTTT. V gene TRBV6-4 combines with J gene TRBJ2-2; a weak D match, TRBD2 (7 bases). The germline V and J ends were trimmed by 8 bases and 4 bases, with 26 bases remaining between them. CDR1 is MRHNA, CDR2 SNTAGT, per germline. This CDR3 is 18 amino acids long.

This clonotype was counted only a few times. The chain joins TRBV5-5 to TRBJ2-6; TRBD1 matches 7 bases. Germline CDR1 and CDR2: SGHKS and YYEKEE (reference sequence). The CDR3 is 16 residues long. Trimming at V came to 4 bases and at J to 0 bases, leaving 4 bases not matched to a gene. CDR3 amino acids: CASSPGQASGANVLTF. Written as DNA, the CDR3 is TGTGCCAGCAGCCCCGGACAGGCCTCTGGGGCCAACGTCCTGACTTTC.